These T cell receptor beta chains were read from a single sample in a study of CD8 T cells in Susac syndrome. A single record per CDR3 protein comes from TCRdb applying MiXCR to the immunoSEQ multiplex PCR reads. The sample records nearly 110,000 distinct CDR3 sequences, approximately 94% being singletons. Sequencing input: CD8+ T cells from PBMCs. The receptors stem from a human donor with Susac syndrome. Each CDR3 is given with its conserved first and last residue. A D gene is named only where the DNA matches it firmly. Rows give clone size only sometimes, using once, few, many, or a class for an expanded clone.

CDR3aa: CASSLVARQQETQYF
CDR3nt: TGTGCCAGCAGCTTAGTCGCGAGACAGCAAGAGACCCAGTACTTC
j_gene: TRBJ2-5
len: 15
v_gene: TRBV7-6
abundance: NA
d_gene: NA

CDR3aa: CASSGGGVDEQFF
CDR3nt: TGTGCCAGCAGTGGGGGGGGCGTCGATGAGCAGTTCTTC
j_gene: TRBJ2-1
len: 13
v_gene: TRBV12-3/TRBV12-4
abundance: NA
d_gene: NA

CDR3aa: CASSHRQSSNEKLFF
CDR3nt: TGTGCCAGCAGCCACCGACAGTCCAGTAATGAAAAACTGTTTTTT
j_gene: TRBJ1-4
len: 15
v_gene: TRBV14
abundance: NA
d_gene: NA

CDR3aa: CASSDGQYQETQYF
CDR3nt: TGTGCCAGCAGCGATGGACAGTACCAAGAGACCCAGTACTTC
j_gene: TRBJ2-5
len: 14
v_gene: TRBV13
abundance: NA
d_gene: NA

CDR3aa: CASSQAPHAEEHF
CDR3nt: TGCGCCAGCAGCCAAGCCCCTCATGCGGAAGAACATTTT
j_gene: TRBJ1-5
len: 13
v_gene: TRBV4-1
abundance: NA
d_gene: NA

CDR3aa: CASSFLRDRGSYEQYF
CDR3nt: TGTGCCAGCAGCTTCCTCCGGGACAGGGGCTCCTACGAGCAGTACTTC
j_gene: TRBJ2-7
len: 16
v_gene: TRBV7-9
abundance: NA
d_gene: TRBD1

CDR3aa: CASSVGAPNYGYTF
CDR3nt: TGTGCCAGCAGCGTAGGAGCCCCAAACTATGGCTACACCTTC
j_gene: TRBJ1-2
len: 14
v_gene: TRBV9
abundance: NA
d_gene: NA

CDR3aa: CASSVVGGDTEAFF
CDR3nt: TGTGCCAGCAGCGTAGTCGGGGGGGACACTGAAGCTTTCTTT
j_gene: TRBJ1-1
len: 14
v_gene: TRBV9
abundance: NA
d_gene: NA

CDR3aa: CASSSPGLAGVNEQFF
CDR3nt: TGTGCCAGCAGTTCACCGGGACTAGCGGGGGTTAATGAGCAGTTCTTC
j_gene: TRBJ2-1
len: 16
v_gene: TRBV6-5
abundance: NA
d_gene: TRBD2

CDR3aa: CATSREVDRDYEQYF
CDR3nt: TGTGCCACCAGCAGAGAGGTGGACAGGGACTACGAGCAGTACTTC
j_gene: TRBJ2-7
len: 15
v_gene: TRBV15
abundance: once
d_gene: TRBD1

CDR3aa: CASSHGRGAYEQYF
CDR3nt: TGCGCCAGCAGCCATGGCAGGGGCGCCTACGAGCAGTACTTC
j_gene: TRBJ2-7
len: 14
v_gene: TRBV4-1
abundance: NA
d_gene: NA

CDR3aa: CASSLGGVDQPQHF
CDR3nt: TGTGCCAGCAGCTTAGGAGGTGTCGATCAGCCCCAGCATTTT
j_gene: TRBJ1-5
len: 14
v_gene: TRBV7-9
abundance: NA
d_gene: NA

CDR3aa: CASSMRDETQYF
CDR3nt: TGTGCCAGCAGCATGCGGGATGAGACCCAGTACTTC
j_gene: TRBJ2-5
len: 12
v_gene: TRBV7-6
abundance: NA
d_gene: NA

CDR3aa: CASSATGTSEYEQYF
CDR3nt: TGTGCCAGCAGCGCCACCGGGACTAGCGAATACGAGCAGTACTTC
j_gene: TRBJ2-7
len: 15
v_gene: TRBV5-4
abundance: NA
d_gene: TRBD2

CDR3aa: CASSSQGAQLNYGYTF
CDR3nt: TGTGCCAGTTCTTCTCAGGGCGCACAACTAAACTATGGCTACACCTTC
j_gene: TRBJ1-2
len: 16
v_gene: TRBV5-6
abundance: NA
d_gene: NA

CDR3aa: CASSLVGPTNEQYF
CDR3nt: TGTGCCAGCAGCTTGGTAGGGCCCACGAACGAGCAGTACTTC
j_gene: TRBJ2-7
len: 14
v_gene: TRBV5-4
abundance: NA
d_gene: NA

CDR3aa: CASRHGSTEAFF
CDR3nt: TGTGCCAGCAGACATGGCAGCACTGAAGCTTTCTTT
j_gene: TRBJ1-1
len: 12
v_gene: TRBV19
abundance: NA
d_gene: NA

CDR3aa: CSASVPGPAGTEAFF
CDR3nt: TGCAGTGCTAGTGTGCCGGGCCCGGCGGGCACTGAAGCTTTCTTT
j_gene: TRBJ1-1
len: 15
v_gene: TRBV20-1
abundance: NA
d_gene: NA

CDR3aa: CASSQGISGANVLTF
CDR3nt: TGCGCCAGCAGCCAAGGCATCTCTGGGGCCAACGTCCTGACTTTC
j_gene: TRBJ2-6
len: 15
v_gene: TRBV4-3
abundance: NA
d_gene: NA

CDR3aa: CATSRVGGSGNTIYF
CDR3nt: TGTGCCACCAGCAGAGTGGGGGGCTCTGGAAACACCATATATTTT
j_gene: TRBJ1-3
len: 15
v_gene: TRBV15
abundance: NA
d_gene: NA

CDR3aa: CASSHGTYNEQFF
CDR3nt: TGTGCCAGCAGCCATGGGACTTACAATGAGCAGTTCTTC
j_gene: TRBJ2-1
len: 13
v_gene: TRBV13
abundance: NA
d_gene: NA

CDR3aa: CASSQGLGNYGYTF
CDR3nt: TGTGCCAGCAGCCAGGGGTTAGGAAACTATGGCTACACCTTC
j_gene: TRBJ1-2
len: 14
v_gene: TRBV3-1
abundance: NA
d_gene: NA

CDR3aa: CASGPGPGEAFF
CDR3nt: TGTGCTAGTGGCCCCGGGCCCGGTGAAGCTTTCTTT
j_gene: TRBJ1-1
len: 12
v_gene: TRBV12-5
abundance: NA
d_gene: NA

CDR3aa: CASRSGGLDEQYF
CDR3nt: TGTGCCAGTAGGAGCGGGGGGCTCGACGAGCAGTACTTC
j_gene: TRBJ2-7
len: 13
v_gene: TRBV19
abundance: NA
d_gene: TRBD2

CDR3aa: CSALDSSSGNTIYF
CDR3nt: TGCAGTGCCTTGGACAGCTCCTCTGGAAACACCATATATTTT
j_gene: TRBJ1-3
len: 14
v_gene: TRBV20-1
abundance: NA
d_gene: NA

CDR3aa: CASSSNPTVSGELFF
CDR3nt: TGTGCCAGCAGCTCCAACCCCACGGTGTCCGGGGAGCTGTTTTTT
j_gene: TRBJ2-2
len: 15
v_gene: TRBV7-8
abundance: NA
d_gene: NA

CDR3aa: CASSQDSRAPAFF
CDR3nt: TGTGCCAGCAGCCAAGATTCCCGAGCCCCGGCTTTCTTT
j_gene: TRBJ1-1
len: 13
v_gene: TRBV3-1
abundance: NA
d_gene: NA

CDR3aa: CASSGQGSTGELFF
CDR3nt: TGTGCCAGCAGCGGACAGGGCTCCACCGGGGAGCTGTTTTTT
j_gene: TRBJ2-2
len: 14
v_gene: TRBV9
abundance: NA
d_gene: TRBD1

CDR3aa: CASSKGPRETQYF
CDR3nt: TGTGCCAGCTCAAAGGGACCCCGGGAGACCCAGTACTTC
j_gene: TRBJ2-5
len: 13
v_gene: TRBV12-3/TRBV12-4
abundance: NA
d_gene: NA

CDR3aa: CASSLQGIRAYEQYF
CDR3nt: TGTGCCAGCAGTTTACAGGGAATAAGGGCCTACGAGCAGTACTTC
j_gene: TRBJ2-7
len: 15
v_gene: TRBV27
abundance: NA
d_gene: NA

CDR3aa: CSAETIAGEPPYEQYF
CDR3nt: TGCAGTGCCGAAACCATAGCGGGGGAACCTCCCTACGAGCAGTACTTC
j_gene: TRBJ2-7
len: 16
v_gene: TRBV20-1
abundance: NA
d_gene: TRBD2

CDR3aa: CASQPPGQSFPLHF
CDR3nt: TGTGCCAGCCAGCCTCCGGGACAAAGTTTTCCCCTCCACTTT
j_gene: TRBJ1-6
len: 14
v_gene: TRBV27
abundance: NA
d_gene: NA

CDR3aa: CASSPGGGRSYNEQFF
CDR3nt: TGTGCCAGCAGTCCCGGAGGAGGAAGATCCTACAATGAGCAGTTCTTC
j_gene: TRBJ2-1
len: 16
v_gene: TRBV12-3/TRBV12-4
abundance: NA
d_gene: NA

CDR3aa: CASAPGDNEQFF
CDR3nt: TGTGCCAGCGCCCCAGGGGACAATGAGCAGTTCTTC
j_gene: TRBJ2-1
len: 12
v_gene: TRBV11-1
abundance: NA
d_gene: NA

CDR3aa: CASSLRGQSTDTQYF
CDR3nt: TGTGCCAGCAGCTTAAGGGGGCAGAGCACAGATACGCAGTATTTT
j_gene: TRBJ2-3
len: 15
v_gene: TRBV13
abundance: NA
d_gene: TRBD1

CDR3aa: CATSRGRGVGNTIYF
CDR3nt: TGTGCCACCAGCAGAGGCCGGGGTGTAGGAAACACCATATATTTT
j_gene: TRBJ1-3
len: 15
v_gene: TRBV15
abundance: NA
d_gene: NA

CDR3aa: CASSLGARNIQYF
CDR3nt: TGTGCCAGCAGTTTGGGTGCGAGAAACATTCAGTACTTC
j_gene: TRBJ2-4
len: 13
v_gene: TRBV12-3/TRBV12-4
abundance: NA
d_gene: NA

CDR3aa: CASSPTGATTDTQYF
CDR3nt: TGTGCCAGCAGTCCGACAGGGGCGACAACAGATACGCAGTATTTT
j_gene: TRBJ2-3
len: 15
v_gene: TRBV7-7
abundance: NA
d_gene: TRBD1

CDR3aa: CAISESGSSYGYTF
CDR3nt: TGTGCCATCAGTGAGTCTGGCAGCAGTTATGGCTACACCTTC
j_gene: TRBJ1-2
len: 14
v_gene: TRBV10-3
abundance: NA
d_gene: NA

CDR3aa: CASGPGQGAYEQYF
CDR3nt: TGTGCCAGCGGCCCGGGACAGGGGGCTTACGAGCAGTACTTC
j_gene: TRBJ2-7
len: 14
v_gene: TRBV12-3/TRBV12-4
abundance: NA
d_gene: TRBD1

CDR3aa: CASSLPGGGRQPQHF
CDR3nt: TGCGCCAGCAGTCTCCCCGGGGGGGGTAGACAGCCCCAGCATTTT
j_gene: TRBJ1-5
len: 15
v_gene: TRBV23-1
abundance: NA
d_gene: NA

CDR3aa: CATSRDTAVGANYGYTF
CDR3nt: TGTGCCACCAGCAGAGATACCGCGGTGGGTGCTAACTATGGCTACACCTTC
j_gene: TRBJ1-2
len: 17
v_gene: TRBV15
abundance: NA
d_gene: NA

CDR3aa: CASSPRFLGNYGYTF
CDR3nt: TGTGCCAGCAGCCCCCGCTTCCTAGGGAACTATGGCTACACCTTC
j_gene: TRBJ1-2
len: 15
v_gene: TRBV14
abundance: NA
d_gene: NA

CDR3aa: CASNGTADSGNTIYF
CDR3nt: TGCGCCAGCAACGGGACCGCCGACTCTGGAAACACCATATATTTT
j_gene: TRBJ1-3
len: 15
v_gene: TRBV23-1
abundance: NA
d_gene: NA

CDR3aa: CASSLGLDYEQYF
CDR3nt: TGTGCCAGCAGTTTGGGACTGGACTACGAGCAGTACTTC
j_gene: TRBJ2-7
len: 13
v_gene: TRBV12-3/TRBV12-4
abundance: NA
d_gene: NA